These 20 T cell receptor beta chains were sequenced from one sample in a study of blood T cell repertoires in COVID-19. Libraries were prepared by immunoSEQ multiplex PCR; TCRdb keeps only in-frame clonotypes and omits some of them. The data contain under 250,000 clones, roughly 85% of them singletons. Sequencing was performed on peripheral blood. The receptors originated from a woman aged 18-30 years with acute or convalescent COVID-19.

This clone was counted a few times. The chain joins TRBV5-1 to TRBJ1-5, with D unresolved. The CDR3 has 13 amino acids. Germline CDR1 and CDR2: SGHRS and YFSETQ. The V gene lost 5 bases and the J gene lost 5 bases, with 11 bases spanning the gap. In DNA, the CDR3 is TGCGCCAGCAGAACTGGAGTGGATCAGCCCCAGCATTTT. Protein product: CASRTGVDQPQHF.

In its sample, this clone was seen once. V is TRBV28 and J is TRBJ1-1; possibly TRBD1 for D (5 bases). The CDR3 extends over 14 amino acids. V lost 10 bases, J lost 1 base, and 16 bases lay in between. Germline CDR1 reads MDHEN; CDR2 reads SYDVKM. CDR3 nucleotides: TGTGCCACCCTCGATCACGGGGGGAACACTGAAGCTTTCTTT. Translation gives CATLDHGGNTEAFF.

This sequence joins TRBV18 and TRBJ2-1; 13 nucleotides line up with TRBD2. The germline V gene encodes CDR1 KGHSH and CDR2 LQKENI. The CDR3 has 18 amino acids. V gave up 3 bases and J gave up 7 bases; unmatched junction bases: 12. In nucleotides, the CDR3 is TGTGCCAGCTCACCCAGGCTTGGACTAGCGGGAGTCGGGAATGAGCAGTTCTTC. Protein sequence: CASSPRLGLAGVGNEQFF.

The gene calls are TRBV11-2 and TRBJ1-2; TRBD1 is a possible D gene (6 bases). Germline loops: CDR1 SGHAT, CDR2 FQNNGV. V was pared by 3 bases and J by 5 bases, with 16 bases between. The length of the CDR3 is 15 residues. This chain's CDR3 is CASSFDGGARYGYTF. The CDR3 coding sequence is TGTGCCAGCAGCTTTGATGGGGGCGCTAGGTATGGCTACACCTTC.

The V and J genes are TRBV4-1 and TRBJ2-5, with 7 bases fitting TRBD2. Germline loops: CDR1 MGHRA, CDR2 YSYEKL. The trim removed 3 bases at V and 1 base at J, leaving 5 bases unmatched. The CDR3 spans 15 residues. CDR3 DNA sequence: TGCGCCAGCAGCCAGGAACTAGCGACCCAAGAGACCCAGTACTTC. This gives the protein CASSQELATQETQYF.

V gene TRBV5-5 combines with J gene TRBJ1-5; unclear D gene. V lost 1 base to trimming and J lost 5 bases, with 10 bases between them. The CDR3 totals 14 residues. Germline assignment: CDR1 SGHKS and CDR2 YYEKEE (reference sequence). In DNA, the CDR3 is TGTGCCAGCAGCTTGTTAGGACTATATCAGCCCCAGCATTTT. Its protein product is CASSLLGLYQPQHF. Drawing the rest from reference TRBV5-5 and TRBJ1-5, the complete variable domain is DAGVTQSPTHLIKTRGQQVTLRCSPISGHKSVSWYQQVLGQGPQFIFQYYEKEERGRGNFPDRFSARQFPNYSSELNVNALLLGDSALYLCASSLLGLYQPQHFGDGTRLSIL.

The chain has TRBV19 and TRBJ1-2; no reliable D call. Germline CDR1 is LNHDA and CDR2 is SQIVND (reference sequence). The germline V and J ends were trimmed by 3 bases and 2 bases, with 10 bases remaining between them. This CDR3 contains 14 residues. The CDR3 bases are TGTGCCAGTAGTATTTCAGGAGGGAACTATGGCTACACCTTC. Translating it yields CASSISGGNYGYTF.

The CDR3 loop reads CASSYIHLGGKSHGYTF. The CDR3 DNA sequence: TGTGCCAGCAGTTACATACACCTCGGCGGCAAATCGCATGGCTACACCTTC. V gene TRBV6-2 or TRBV6-3 combines with J gene TRBJ1-2; D not certain. This CDR3 has 17 amino acids. Trimming cost V 2 bases and J 6 bases, with 22 bases left between them. Germline V gives CDR1 MNHEY, CDR2 SVGEGT.

The rearrangement joins TRBV27 to TRBJ2-7, with 7 bases fitting TRBD2. Germline lookup yields CDR1 MNHEY and CDR2 SMNVEV (reference sequence). Trimming took 7 bases from V and 0 from J; bases not matched to a gene: 9. This CDR3 has 15 amino acids. The CDR3: CASKRGGLNSYEQYF. CDR3 sequence (DNA): TGTGCCAGCAAAAGGGGAGGGTTAAACTCCTACGAGCAGTACTTC.

This CDR3 reads CASRTPSGYTF. The CDR3 nucleotides are TGTGCCAGCAGGACACCCTCGGGCTACACCTTC. The chain carries TRBV6-5 and TRBJ1-2, with D uncertain. Germline V CDR1 and CDR2: MNHEY, SVGAGI. The CDR3 covers 11 residues. The V end lost 6 bases, the J end lost 8 bases, and 10 bases lay between the germline ends.

In its sample, this clone was seen a few times. V is TRBV19 and J is TRBJ1-6, with D uncertain. The V gene's germline CDR1 is LNHDA and CDR2 SQIVND (reference sequence). The CDR3 loop spans 15 amino acids. The germline V and J ends were trimmed by 3 bases and 8 bases, with 14 bases remaining between them. For the CDR3, the DNA is TGTGCCAGTAGTATCGTAGGCCTGACTGATTCACCCCTCCACTTT. Translating it yields CASSIVGLTDSPLHF. The entire variable domain, with the rest obtained from reference TRBV19 and TRBJ1-6, is as follows: DGGITQSPKYLFRKEGQNVTLSCEQNLNHDAMYWYRQDPGQGLRLIYYSQIVNDFQKGDIAEGYSVSREKKESFPLTVTSAQKNPTAFYLCASSIVGLTDSPLHFGNGTRLTVT.

This rearrangement joins TRBV7-9 to TRBJ2-7; TRBD1 agrees at 11 bases. The CDR3 has 15 residues. Germline CDR1 reads SEHNR; CDR2 reads FQNEAQ (reference sequence). The junction had 8 bases not matched to a gene; V was cut back by 5 bases and J by 5 bases. CDR3: CASSMGQGGFDEQYF. The CDR3 DNA sequence: TGTGCCAGCAGCATGGGACAGGGGGGTTTCGACGAGCAGTACTTC.

This clone is a singleton in its sample. The chain links TRBV9 to TRBJ1-1; a weak D match, TRBD1 (5 bases). Germline CDR1 reads SGDLS; CDR2 reads YYNGEE. V was clipped by 1 base and J by 3 bases, with 16 bases between them. The CDR3 totals 16 residues. Written as DNA, the CDR3 is TGTGCCAGCAGCGTACGGGGGTCCCCACGGGACACTGAAGCTTTCTTT. Its protein is CASSVRGSPRDTEAFF.

This clone was picked up a small number of times. CDR3 sequence reads: CASSWDTNTEAFF. Here the CDR3 DNA reads TGTGCCAGCAGCTGGGACACGAACACTGAAGCTTTCTTT. J is TRBJ1-1 and V is TRBV2; D might be TRBD1 (6 bases). The CDR3 is 13 residues long. Trimming cost V 6 bases and J 1 base, with 9 bases left between them. The germline V gene has CDR1 SNHLY and CDR2 FYNNEI.

V usage is TRBV2 and J usage is TRBJ1-6; 8 bases map to TRBD1. The J segment lost 3 bases and the V segment lost 7 bases, leaving 5 bases of the junction unmatched. This CDR3 has 15 amino acids. Per the germline V gene, CDR1 is SNHLY and CDR2 is FYNNEI. In DNA, the CDR3 is TGTGCCAGCAATGGACAGGGCGACTATAATTCACCCCTCCACTTT. Translation: CASNGQGDYNSPLHF.

V is TRBV4-1 and J is TRBJ2-3, with 7 nucleotides matching TRBD2. This CDR3 spans 14 amino acids. The V gene end was trimmed by 5 bases and the J gene end by 1 base; junction bases not matched to a gene: 3. The germline V gene has CDR1 MGHRA and CDR2 YSYEKL. The DNA for the CDR3 is TGCGCCAGCAGCTCTCTAGCGGGCACAGATACGCAGTATTTT. Its protein is CASSSLAGTDTQYF.

This clone was counted only a few times. The chain links TRBV4-2 to TRBJ2-7; D remains ambiguous. CDR1 and CDR2 from the germline V gene are LGHNA and YNFKEQ. This CDR3 spans 14 amino acids. Trimming stripped 0 bases from V and 4 bases from J, with 10 bases between. CDR3 loop: CASSQDFRLYEQYF. DNA for the CDR3: TGTGCCAGCAGCCAAGATTTCAGGCTTTACGAGCAGTACTTC.

The J gene is TRBJ1-1, the V gene TRBV19; 7 nucleotides align to TRBD1. The CDR3 is 14 residues long. From germline, CDR1 is LNHDA and CDR2 SQIVND (reference sequence). V was pared by 1 base and J by 10 bases, with 9 bases of the junction left unmatched. CDR3 nucleotide sequence: TGTGCCAGTAGTATAGTTGGACAGAACAGGGGAGCTTTCTTT. Its protein product is CASSIVGQNRGAFF.

As to this clone: This may stem from a read error, because a much larger clone lies one nucleotide away. At the DNA level, this CDR3 is encoded by other sequences in the same sample as well. Here the CDR3 DNA reads TGTGCCAGCAGTGAACTAGCGGGAAGCACAGATACGCAGTATTTT. This translates into CASSELAGSTDTQYF. The chain employs TRBV6-4 and TRBJ2-3, with 10 bases fitting TRBD2. This CDR3 is built from 15 residues. Trimming cost V 3 bases and J 0 bases; bases outside gene matches: 0. Germline CDR1 reads MRHNA; CDR2 reads SNTAGT.

The chain uses TRBV9 and TRBJ2-2; 11 positions match TRBD2. The CDR3 extends over 14 amino acids. V shed 7 bases and J 1 base; nucleotides not matched to a gene: 0. Germline CDR1 SGDLS, CDR2 YYNGEE. The CDR3 loop is CASGLAGNTGELFF. The CDR3 DNA sequence: TGTGCCAGCGGACTAGCGGGGAACACCGGGGAGCTGTTTTTT.